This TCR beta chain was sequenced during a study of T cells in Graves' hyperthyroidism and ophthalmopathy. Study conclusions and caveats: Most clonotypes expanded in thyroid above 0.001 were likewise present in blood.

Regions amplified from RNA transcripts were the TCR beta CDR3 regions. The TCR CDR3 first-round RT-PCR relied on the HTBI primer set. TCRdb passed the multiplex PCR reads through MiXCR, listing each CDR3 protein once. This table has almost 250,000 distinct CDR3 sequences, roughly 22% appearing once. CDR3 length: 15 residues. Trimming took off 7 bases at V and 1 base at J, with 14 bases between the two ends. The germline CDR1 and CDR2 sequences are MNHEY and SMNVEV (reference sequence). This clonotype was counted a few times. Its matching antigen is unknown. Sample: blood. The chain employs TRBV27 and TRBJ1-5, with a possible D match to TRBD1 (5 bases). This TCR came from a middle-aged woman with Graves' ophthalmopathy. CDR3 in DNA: TGTGCCAGCACCCCAGGGAAGGGCAGCAATCAGCCCCAGCATTTT. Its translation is CASTPGKGSNQPQHF.